The 6 T cell receptor beta chains below were found in one sample sequenced in a study of human thymus T cells. Profiling relied on immunoSEQ multiplex PCR, and the TCRdb table lists in-frame clones only, not all of them. Of around 44,000 clones listed, 94% are singletons. Material: blood. The receptors originated from a boy in the first two years of life with a congenital heart defect but otherwise immunologically healthy.

This clone appeared a single time. The chain uses TRBV7-2 and TRBJ2-5; a possible D gene is TRBD2 (6 bases). The V end lost 1 base, the J end lost 2 bases, and 11 bases lay between the germline ends. The CDR3 totals 15 residues. Germline lookup yields CDR1 SGHTA and CDR2 FQGNSA. This CDR3 reads CASSLGGDLQETQYF. In DNA form, the CDR3 reads TGTGCCAGCAGCTTAGGCGGGGACCTACAAGAGACCCAGTACTTC.

The J gene is TRBJ2-5, the V gene TRBV4-1; 11 bases are shared with TRBD2. The DNA end lines up better with TRBJ2-7; the J call may be wrong. The CDR3 runs to 15 residues. Germline V gene lookup returns CDR1 MGHRA and CDR2 YSYEKL. The CDR3 region is CASSQGLAGTYEQYF. CDR3 DNA sequence: TGCGCCAGCAGCCAAGGACTAGCGGGGACCTACGAGCAGTACTTC.

The rearrangement joins TRBV5-4 to TRBJ2-3, with 14 bases identical to TRBD2. This CDR3 spans 16 amino acids. CDR1 SGHNT and CDR2 YYREEE come from the germline V gene (reference sequence). Unmatched junction bases numbered 5, after V lost 3 bases and J lost 5 bases. The CDR3 region has the DNA TGTGCCAGCAGCTCAGGACTAGCGGGGGGTCAAGATACGCAGTATTTT. Amino acids: CASSSGLAGGQDTQYF. Full variable domain (rest looked up from reference TRBV5-4 and TRBJ2-3): ETGVTQSPTHLIKTRGQQVTLRCSSQSGHNTVSWYQQALGQGPQFIFQYYREEENGRGNFPPRFSGLQFPNYSSELNVNALELDDSALYLCASSSGLAGGQDTQYFGPGTRLTVL.

The chain links TRBV6-6 to TRBJ2-3, with D possibly TRBD1 on 6 matching bases. The germline V and J ends were trimmed by 4 bases and 6 bases, with 8 bases remaining between them. The germline V gene encodes CDR1 MNHNY and CDR2 SVGAGI (reference sequence). The CDR3 covers 12 residues. Here the CDR3 DNA reads TGTGCCAGCAGTTCTAGGGGGGATACGCAGTATTTT. Encoded protein: CASSSRGDTQYF.

J is TRBJ2-3 and V is TRBV5-1; D call uncertain. The ends were cut back, 1 base at V and 3 bases at J, with 6 bases in the middle. Germline V gives CDR1 SGHRS, CDR2 YFSETQ. There are 13 residues in the CDR3. CDR3: CASSLMPTDTQYF. CDR3 nucleotide sequence: TGCGCCAGCAGCTTGATGCCGACAGATACGCAGTATTTT.

The chain has TRBV6-5 and TRBJ2-3, with 7 bases aligning to TRBD2. This CDR3 comprises 15 residues. V gave up 11 bases and J gave up 0 bases; unmatched junction bases: 11. The germline V gene encodes CDR1 MNHEY and CDR2 SVGAGI. The CDR3, as DNA: TGTGCCCGGAGCGGGGCTAGCGTAAGCACAGATACGCAGTATTTT. This sequence encodes CARSGASVSTDTQYF.